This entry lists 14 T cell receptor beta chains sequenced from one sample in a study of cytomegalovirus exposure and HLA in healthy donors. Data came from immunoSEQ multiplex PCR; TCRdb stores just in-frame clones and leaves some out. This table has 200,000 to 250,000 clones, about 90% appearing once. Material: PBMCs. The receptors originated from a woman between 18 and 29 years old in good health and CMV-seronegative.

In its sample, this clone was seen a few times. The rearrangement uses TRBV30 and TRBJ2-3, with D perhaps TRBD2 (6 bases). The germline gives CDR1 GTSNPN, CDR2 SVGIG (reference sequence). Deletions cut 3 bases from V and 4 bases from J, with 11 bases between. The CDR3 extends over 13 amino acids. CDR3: CAWSGSLADTQYF. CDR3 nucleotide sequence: TGTGCCTGGAGCGGGAGTTTGGCAGATACGCAGTATTTT. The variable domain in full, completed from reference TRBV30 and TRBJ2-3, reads SQTIHQWPATLVQPVGSPLSLECTVEGTSNPNLYWYRQAAGRGLQLLFYSVGIGQISSEVPQNLSASRPQDRQFILSSKKLLLSDSGFYLCAWSGSLADTQYFGPGTRLTVL.

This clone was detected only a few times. CDR3 coding DNA: TGTGCCAGCAGCTCGGACAGGGGCCTCTACGAGCAGTACTTC. This encodes CASSSDRGLYEQYF. This chain connects TRBV11-2 to TRBJ2-7; TRBD1 agrees at 9 bases. CDR3 length: 14 amino acids. The V segment lost 4 bases and the J segment 3 bases; nucleotides outside the gene matches: 4. Looked up from germline, CDR1 is SGHAT and CDR2 is FQNNGV. Variable domain in full (rest from reference TRBV11-2 and TRBJ2-7): EAGVAQSPRYKIIEKRQSVAFWCNPISGHATLYWYQQILGQGPKLLIQFQNNGVVDDSQLPKDRFSAERLKGVDSTLKIQPAKLEDSAVYLCASSSDRGLYEQYFGPGTRLTVT.

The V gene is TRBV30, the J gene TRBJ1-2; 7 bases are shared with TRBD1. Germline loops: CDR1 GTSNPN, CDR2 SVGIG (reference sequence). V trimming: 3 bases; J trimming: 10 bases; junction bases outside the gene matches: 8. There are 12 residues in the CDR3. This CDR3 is CAWRGTVKDYTF. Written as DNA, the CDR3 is TGTGCCTGGAGAGGGACAGTCAAGGACTACACCTTC.

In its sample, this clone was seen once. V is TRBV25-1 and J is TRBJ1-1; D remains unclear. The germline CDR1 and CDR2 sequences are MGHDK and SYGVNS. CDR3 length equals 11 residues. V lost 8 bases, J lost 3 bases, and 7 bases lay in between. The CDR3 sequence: CASRGYTEAFF. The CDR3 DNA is TGTGCCAGCCGAGGCTACACTGAAGCTTTCTTT.

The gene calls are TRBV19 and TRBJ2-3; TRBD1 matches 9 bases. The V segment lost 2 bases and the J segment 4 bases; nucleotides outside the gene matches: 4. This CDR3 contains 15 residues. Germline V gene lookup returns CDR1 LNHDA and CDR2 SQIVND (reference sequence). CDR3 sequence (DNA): TGTGCCAGTAGTATAAGGACAGGGGAGGCAGATACGCAGTATTTT. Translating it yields CASSIRTGEADTQYF.

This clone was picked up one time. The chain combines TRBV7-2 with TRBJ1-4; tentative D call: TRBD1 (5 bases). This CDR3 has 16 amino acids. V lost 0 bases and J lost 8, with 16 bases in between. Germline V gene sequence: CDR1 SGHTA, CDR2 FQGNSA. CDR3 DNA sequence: TGTGCCAGCAGCTTAGCCCCGGCAGGGTTGGAAGAAAAACTGTTTTTT. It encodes CASSLAPAGLEEKLFF.

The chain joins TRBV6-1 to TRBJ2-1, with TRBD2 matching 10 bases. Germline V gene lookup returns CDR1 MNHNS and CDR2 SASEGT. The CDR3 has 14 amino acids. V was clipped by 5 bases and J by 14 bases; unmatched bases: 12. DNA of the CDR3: TGTGCCAGCAGTACTAGCGGGGTGGGGCAGGGGGAGTTCTTC. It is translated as CASSTSGVGQGEFF.

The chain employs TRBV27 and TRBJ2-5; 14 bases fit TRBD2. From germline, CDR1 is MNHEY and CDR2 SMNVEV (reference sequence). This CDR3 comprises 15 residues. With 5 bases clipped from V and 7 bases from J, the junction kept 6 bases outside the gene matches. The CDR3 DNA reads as TGTGCCAGCAGTCAGGGACTAGCGGGAGCGGGGACCCAGTACTTC. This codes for CASSQGLAGAGTQYF.

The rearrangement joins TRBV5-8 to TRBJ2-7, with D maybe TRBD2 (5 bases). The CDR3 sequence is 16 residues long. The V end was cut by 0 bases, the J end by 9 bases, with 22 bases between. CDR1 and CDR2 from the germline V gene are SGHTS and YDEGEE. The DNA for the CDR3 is TGTGCCAGCAGCTTGGCCACTGACGGGATATCTACGATGCAGTACTTC. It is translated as CASSLATDGISTMQYF.

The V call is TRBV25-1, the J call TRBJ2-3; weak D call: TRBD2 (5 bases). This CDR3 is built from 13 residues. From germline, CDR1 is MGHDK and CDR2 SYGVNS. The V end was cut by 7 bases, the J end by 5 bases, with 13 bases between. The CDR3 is CASTHPAGDTQYF. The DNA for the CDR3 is TGTGCCAGCACTCACCCGGCGGGAGATACGCAGTATTTT. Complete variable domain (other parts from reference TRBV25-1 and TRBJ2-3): EADIYQTPRYLVIGTGKKITLECSQTMGHDKMYWYQQDPGMELHLIHYSYGVNSTEKGDLSSESTVSRIRTEHFPLTLESARPSHTSQYLCASTHPAGDTQYFGPGTRLTVL.

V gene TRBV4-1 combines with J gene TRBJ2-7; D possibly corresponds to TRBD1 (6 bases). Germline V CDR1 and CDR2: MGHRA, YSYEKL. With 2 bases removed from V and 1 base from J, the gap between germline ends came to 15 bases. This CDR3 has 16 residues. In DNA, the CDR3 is TGCGCCAGCAGCCAAATTCCGACAGGTCTTTCCTACGAGCAGTACTTC. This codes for CASSQIPTGLSYEQYF.

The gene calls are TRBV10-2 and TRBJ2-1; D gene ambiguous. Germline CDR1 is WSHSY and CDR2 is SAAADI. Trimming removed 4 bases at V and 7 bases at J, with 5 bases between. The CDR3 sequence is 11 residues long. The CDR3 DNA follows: TGCGCCAGCAGTGCTAGAAATGAGCAGTTCTTC. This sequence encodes CASSARNEQFF.

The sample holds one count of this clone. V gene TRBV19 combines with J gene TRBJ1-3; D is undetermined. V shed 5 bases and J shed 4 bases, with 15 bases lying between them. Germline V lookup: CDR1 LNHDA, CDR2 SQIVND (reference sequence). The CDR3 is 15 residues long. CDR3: CASSPIAASGNTIYF. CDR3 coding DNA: TGTGCCAGTAGTCCAATAGCCGCTTCAGGAAACACCATATATTTT.

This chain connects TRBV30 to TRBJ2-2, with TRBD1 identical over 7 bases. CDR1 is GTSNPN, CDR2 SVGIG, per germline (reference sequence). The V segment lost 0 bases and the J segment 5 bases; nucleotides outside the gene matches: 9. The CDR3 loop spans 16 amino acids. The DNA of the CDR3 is TGTGCCTGGAGTGTTCCCGACAGGGTCCGGACCGGGGAGCTGTTTTTT. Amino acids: CAWSVPDRVRTGELFF.